The TCR beta chain described here comes from a study of blood T cell repertoires in COVID-19. Study information: COVID-19 samples, acute and convalescent, were from the United States, Italy and Spain.

CDR3 length: 16 residues. In the study's own analysis: Estimation of nucleated cell counts relied on the amplification of reference gene primers. The method was immunoSEQ multiplex PCR; TCRdb's version includes in-frame clones alone and lacks a portion of them. V and J calls and clone size follow that table, whereas D and trimming were derived from the DNA. The data contain around 300,000 clones, approximately 80% of them singletons. This clone was picked up one time. The chain uses TRBV12-2 and TRBJ1-2. TRBV12-2 represents a pseudogene. This clonotype was obtained from a woman aged 45-65 years with active or convalescent COVID-19. The sequencing input was peripheral blood. The CDR3 region has the DNA TGTGCAAGTCGCTTAGTAGGGAGCCGTGGTGGCTATGGCTACACCTTC. Its translation is CASRLVGSRGGYGYTF.